The clone carrying this T cell receptor (beta chain) was detected a few times. This sample stems from a study of early T cells in non-severe SARS-CoV-2 infection. Each CDR3 protein is one row after TCRdb ran MiXCR on the 5' RACE reads. This table has fewer than 80,000 distinct CDR3 sequences, roughly 8.7% appearing once. V lost 3 bases and J lost 0, with 5 bases in between. The germline V gene has CDR1 SQVTM and CDR2 ANQGSEA. This CDR3 spans 12 amino acids. Sequencing input: whole blood. The J gene is TRBJ1-1, the V gene TRBV29-1; unclear D gene. The TCR comes from an adult who was a healthcare worker with PCR-confirmed SARS-CoV-2 infection or an uninfected control (not recorded which). The CDR3 nucleotides are TGCAGCGTTGATGGTCTGAACACTGAAGCTTTCTTT. Amino acids: CSVDGLNTEAFF.